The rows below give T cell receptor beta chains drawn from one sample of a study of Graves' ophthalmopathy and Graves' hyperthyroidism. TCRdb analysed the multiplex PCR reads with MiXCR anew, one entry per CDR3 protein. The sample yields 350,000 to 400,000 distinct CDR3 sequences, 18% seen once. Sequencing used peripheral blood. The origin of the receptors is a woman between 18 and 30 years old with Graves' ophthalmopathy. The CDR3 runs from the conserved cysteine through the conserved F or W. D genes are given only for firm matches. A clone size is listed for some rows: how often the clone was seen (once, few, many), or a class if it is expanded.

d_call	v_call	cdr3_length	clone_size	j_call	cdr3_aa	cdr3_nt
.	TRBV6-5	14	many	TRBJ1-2	CASNRVHSNYGYTF	TGTGCCAGCAATCGCGTTCACTCTAACTATGGCTACACCTTC
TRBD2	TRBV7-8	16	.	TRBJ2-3	CASSLRLAGGTDTQYF	TGTGCCAGCAGCTTGCGACTAGCGGGTGGCACAGATACGCAGTATTTT
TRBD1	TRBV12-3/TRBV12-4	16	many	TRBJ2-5	CASSLAGTGGFETQYF	TGTGCCAGCAGTTTAGCCGGGACAGGGGGCTTTGAGACCCAGTACTTC
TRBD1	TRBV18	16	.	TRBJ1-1	CASSNWATGMNTEAFF	TGTGCCAGCTCGAACTGGGCGACAGGGATGAACACTGAAGCTTTCTTT
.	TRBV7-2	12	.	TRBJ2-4	CASSHPGAIQYF	TGTGCCAGCAGCCACCCGGGAGCCATTCAGTACTTC
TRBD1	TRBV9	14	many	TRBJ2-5	CASSAQGAVETQYF	TGTGCCAGCAGCGCACAGGGGGCGGTGGAGACCCAGTACTTC
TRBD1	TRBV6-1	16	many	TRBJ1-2	CASSGLGTGRNYGYTF	TGTGCCAGCAGTGGATTGGGGACAGGGAGAAACTATGGCTACACCTTC
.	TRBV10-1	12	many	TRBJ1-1	CASSEWGVGAFF	TGCGCCAGCAGTGAGTGGGGGGTTGGAGCTTTCTTT
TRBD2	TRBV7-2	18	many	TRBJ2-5	CASSPWLAGGGVQETQYF	TGTGCCAGCAGCCCCTGGCTAGCGGGAGGCGGTGTCCAAGAGACCCAGTACTTC
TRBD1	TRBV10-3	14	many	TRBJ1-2	CAISPGIQGPADTF	TGTGCCATCAGTCCCGGGATACAGGGGCCTGCAGACACCTTC
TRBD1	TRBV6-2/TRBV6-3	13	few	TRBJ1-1	CASSHMMGQEAFF	TGTGCCAGCAGCCACATGATGGGACAGGAAGCTTTCTTT
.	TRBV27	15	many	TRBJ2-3	CASSLRGYSTDTQYF	TGTGCCAGCAGTTTAAGGGGCTATAGCACAGATACGCAGTATTTT
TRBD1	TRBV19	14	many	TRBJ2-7	CASSMWGTGNEQYF	TGTGCCAGTAGTATGTGGGGGACAGGGAACGAGCAGTACTTC
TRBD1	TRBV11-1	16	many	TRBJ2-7	CASSSFPGQGPNEQYF	TGTGCCAGCTCTTCCTTTCCGGGACAGGGGCCGAACGAGCAGTACTTC
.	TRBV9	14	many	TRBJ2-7	CASSVAGIGYEQYF	TGTGCCAGCAGCGTAGCTGGCATCGGCTACGAGCAGTACTTC
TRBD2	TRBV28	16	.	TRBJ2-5	CASSLPRSGGLETQCF	TGTGCCAGCAGTCTCCCCCGGAGCGGGGGATTGGAGACCCAGTGCTTC
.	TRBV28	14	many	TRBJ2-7	CASIPQGGTYEQYF	TGTGCCAGCATTCCACAGGGTGGTACCTACGAGCAGTACTTC
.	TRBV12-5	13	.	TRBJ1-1	CASGPRGETEAFF	TGTGCTAGTGGCCCCCGAGGGGAGACTGAAGCTTTCTTT